This T cell receptor (beta chain) was documented in a study of radiotherapy plus CTLA-4 blockade in lung cancer. Study background: Objective responses were recorded in roughly 20% of patients, with disease control recorded in 31%.

The table came from immunoSEQ multiplex PCR; TCRdb's copy has only in-frame clones and leaves some out. The table records some 70,000 clones, around 80% of them present only once. In the case of this clone: The antigen remains undetermined.

Broader study findings: An expansion of tumor-derived TCR clones occurred in blood after radiotherapy plus ipilimumab. How blood T cell clones changed early, along with interferon-beta, reportedly forecast response best.

Patients had chemo-refractory metastatic non-small-cell lung cancer and received focal radiation plus CTLA-4 blockade that used ipilimumab. This specimen was peripheral blood, taken from a patient treated with radiotherapy plus ipilimumab. The sequence derives from a human donor with non-small cell lung cancer who had a complete response to radiotherapy plus ipilimumab.

Here the CDR3 reads CAWRQWWGGGQYF. DNA for the CDR3: TGTGCCTGGAGGCAATGGTGGGGGGGAGGTCAGTACTTC. This chain connects TRBV30 to TRBJ2-4; TRBD2 agrees at 7 bases. Germline loops: CDR1 GTSNPN, CDR2 SVGIG (reference sequence). This CDR3 contains 13 residues. With 3 bases clipped from V and 12 bases from J, the junction kept 11 bases outside the gene matches.